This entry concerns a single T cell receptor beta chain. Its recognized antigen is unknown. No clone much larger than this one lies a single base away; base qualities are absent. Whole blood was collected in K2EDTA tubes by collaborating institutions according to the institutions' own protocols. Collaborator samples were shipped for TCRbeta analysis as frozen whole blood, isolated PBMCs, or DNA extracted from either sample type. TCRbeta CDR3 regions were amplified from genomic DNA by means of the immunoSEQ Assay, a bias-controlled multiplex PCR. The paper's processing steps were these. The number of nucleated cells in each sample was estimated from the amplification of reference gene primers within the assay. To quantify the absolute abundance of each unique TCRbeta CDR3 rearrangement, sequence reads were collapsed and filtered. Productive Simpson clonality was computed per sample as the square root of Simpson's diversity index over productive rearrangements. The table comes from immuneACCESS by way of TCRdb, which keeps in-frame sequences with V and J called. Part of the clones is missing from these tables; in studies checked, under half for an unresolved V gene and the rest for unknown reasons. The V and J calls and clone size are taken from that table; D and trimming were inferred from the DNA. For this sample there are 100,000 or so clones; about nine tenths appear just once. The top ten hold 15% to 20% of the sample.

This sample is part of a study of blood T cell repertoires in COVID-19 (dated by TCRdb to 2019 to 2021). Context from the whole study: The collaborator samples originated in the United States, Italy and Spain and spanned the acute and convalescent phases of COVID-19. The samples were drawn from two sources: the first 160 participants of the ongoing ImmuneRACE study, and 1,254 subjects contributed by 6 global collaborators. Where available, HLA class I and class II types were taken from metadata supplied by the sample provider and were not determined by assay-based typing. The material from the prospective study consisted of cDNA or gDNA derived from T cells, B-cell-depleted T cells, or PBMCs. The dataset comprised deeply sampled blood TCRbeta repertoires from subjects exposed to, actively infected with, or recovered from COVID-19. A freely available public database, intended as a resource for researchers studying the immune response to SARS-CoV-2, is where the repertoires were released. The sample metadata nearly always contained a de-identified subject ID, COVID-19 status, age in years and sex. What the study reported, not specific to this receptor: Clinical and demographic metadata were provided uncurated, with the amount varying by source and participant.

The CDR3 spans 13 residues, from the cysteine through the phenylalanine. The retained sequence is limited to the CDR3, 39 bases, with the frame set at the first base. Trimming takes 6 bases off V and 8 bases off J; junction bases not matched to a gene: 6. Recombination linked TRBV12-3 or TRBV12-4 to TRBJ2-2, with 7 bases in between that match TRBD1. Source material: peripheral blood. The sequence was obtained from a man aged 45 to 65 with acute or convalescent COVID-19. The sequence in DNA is TGTGCCAGCAGCCAACAGGGGTTGGGGGAGCTGTTTTTT. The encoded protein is CASSQQGLGELFF.